This T cell receptor (beta chain) was recovered during a study of T cell repertoires in cytomegalovirus infection. TCRdb used MiXCR to reprocess the reads, holding one entry per CDR3 protein. The sample has roughly 230,000 distinct CDR3 sequences, about 15% seen once. This clonotype was recorded at least ten times. The antigen remains unidentified. The CDR3 runs to 13 residues. Trimming left V 3 bases short and J 3 bases short, with 6 bases between. Points from the study as a whole: The ex vivo response showed dominance by HLA-C-restricted CMV-specific TCR beta clonotypes.

The receptor was derived from a human donor in good health (CMV status not recorded). Some clones in this sample may be carry-over from other donors' samples. J is TRBJ1-5 and V is TRBV12-3 or TRBV12-4; D is undetermined. Sequenced: CD8+ T cells from PBMCs. CDR3 sequence (DNA): TGTGCCAGCAGTTTGAGACCCAATCAGCCCCAGCATTTT. Translated: CASSLRPNQPQHF.